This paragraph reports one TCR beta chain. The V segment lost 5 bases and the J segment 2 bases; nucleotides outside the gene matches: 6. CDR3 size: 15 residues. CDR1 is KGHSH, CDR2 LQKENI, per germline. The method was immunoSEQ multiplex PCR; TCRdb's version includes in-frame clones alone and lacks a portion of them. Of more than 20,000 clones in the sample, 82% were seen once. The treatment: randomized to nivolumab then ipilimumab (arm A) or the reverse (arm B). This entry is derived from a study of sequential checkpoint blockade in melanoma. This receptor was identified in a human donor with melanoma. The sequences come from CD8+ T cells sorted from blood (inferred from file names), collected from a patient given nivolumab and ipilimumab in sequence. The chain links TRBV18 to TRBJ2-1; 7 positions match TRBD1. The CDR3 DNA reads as TGTGCCAGCTCATCCCGGACAGGTCCCTACAATGAGCAGTTCTTC. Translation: CASSSRTGPYNEQFF.